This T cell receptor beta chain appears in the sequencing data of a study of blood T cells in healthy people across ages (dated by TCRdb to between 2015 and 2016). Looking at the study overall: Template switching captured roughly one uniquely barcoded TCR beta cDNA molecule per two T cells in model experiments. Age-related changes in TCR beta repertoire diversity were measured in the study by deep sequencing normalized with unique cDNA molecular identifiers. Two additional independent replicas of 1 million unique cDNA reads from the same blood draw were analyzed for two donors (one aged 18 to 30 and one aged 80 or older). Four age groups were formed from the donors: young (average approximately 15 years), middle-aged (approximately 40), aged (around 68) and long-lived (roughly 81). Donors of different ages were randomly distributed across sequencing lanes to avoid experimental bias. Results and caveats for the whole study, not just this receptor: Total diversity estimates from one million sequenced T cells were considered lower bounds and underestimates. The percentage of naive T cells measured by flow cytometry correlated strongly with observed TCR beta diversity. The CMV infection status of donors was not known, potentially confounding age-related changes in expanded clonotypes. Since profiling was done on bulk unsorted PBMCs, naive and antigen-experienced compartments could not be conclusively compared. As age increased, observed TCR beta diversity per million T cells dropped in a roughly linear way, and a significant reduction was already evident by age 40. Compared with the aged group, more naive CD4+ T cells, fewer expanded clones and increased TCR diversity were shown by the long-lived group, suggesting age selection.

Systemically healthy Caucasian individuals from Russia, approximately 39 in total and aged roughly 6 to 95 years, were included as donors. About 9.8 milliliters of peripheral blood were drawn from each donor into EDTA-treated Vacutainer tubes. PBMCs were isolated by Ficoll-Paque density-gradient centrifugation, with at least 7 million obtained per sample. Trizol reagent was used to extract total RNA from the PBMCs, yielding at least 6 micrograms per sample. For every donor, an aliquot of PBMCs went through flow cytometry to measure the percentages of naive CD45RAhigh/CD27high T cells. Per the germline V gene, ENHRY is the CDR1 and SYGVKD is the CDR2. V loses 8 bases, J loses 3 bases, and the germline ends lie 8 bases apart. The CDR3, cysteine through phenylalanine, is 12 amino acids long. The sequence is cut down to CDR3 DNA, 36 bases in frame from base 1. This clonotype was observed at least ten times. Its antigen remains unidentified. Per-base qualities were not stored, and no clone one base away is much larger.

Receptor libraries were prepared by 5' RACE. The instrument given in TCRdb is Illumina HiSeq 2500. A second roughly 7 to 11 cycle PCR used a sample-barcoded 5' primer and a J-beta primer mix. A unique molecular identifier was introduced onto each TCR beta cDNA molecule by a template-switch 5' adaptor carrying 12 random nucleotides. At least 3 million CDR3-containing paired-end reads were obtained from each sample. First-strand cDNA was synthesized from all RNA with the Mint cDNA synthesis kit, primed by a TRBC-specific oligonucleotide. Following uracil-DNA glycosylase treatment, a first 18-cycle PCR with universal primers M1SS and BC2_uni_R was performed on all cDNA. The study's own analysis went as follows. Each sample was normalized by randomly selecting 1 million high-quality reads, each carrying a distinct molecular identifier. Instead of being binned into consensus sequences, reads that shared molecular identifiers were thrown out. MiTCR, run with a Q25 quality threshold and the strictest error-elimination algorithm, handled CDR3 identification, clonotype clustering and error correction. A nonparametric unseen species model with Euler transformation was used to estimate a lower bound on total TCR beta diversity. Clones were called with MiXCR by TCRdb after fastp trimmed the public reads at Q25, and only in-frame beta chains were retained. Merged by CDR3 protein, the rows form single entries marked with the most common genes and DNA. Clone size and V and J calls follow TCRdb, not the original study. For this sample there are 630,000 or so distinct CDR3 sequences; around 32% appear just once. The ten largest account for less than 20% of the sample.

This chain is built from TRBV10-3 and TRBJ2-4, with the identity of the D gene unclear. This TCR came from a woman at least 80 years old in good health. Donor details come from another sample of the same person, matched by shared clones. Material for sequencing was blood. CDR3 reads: CAIGDGKNIQYF. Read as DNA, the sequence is TGTGCCATCGGCGATGGCAAAAACATTCAGTACTTC.